This T cell receptor (beta chain) came from a study of T cells in Graves' hyperthyroidism and ophthalmopathy. This clonotype was observed at least ten times. Its antigen is still unknown. Study-level findings and limits: The model's output predicted ophthalmopathy at a median of around 7 months prior to onset. Blood also showed most of the thyroid clonotypes that were expanded above 0.001.

Those patients with uncontrolled infection, other autoimmune disease, pregnancy or lactation were excluded. RNA transcripts provided the source from which TCR beta CDR3 regions were amplified. The TCR CDR3 first-round RT-PCR relied on the HTBI primer set. TCRdb reprocessed the multiplex PCR reads with MiXCR, giving one entry per CDR3 protein. The repertoire holds over 500,000 distinct CDR3 sequences, with 35% to 50% as singletons. The CDR3 is 14 residues long. V lost 2 bases, J lost 6 bases, and 7 bases stayed unmatched. In germline, CDR1 is SGHVS, CDR2 FQNEAQ. This chain joins TRBV7-8 and TRBJ2-7, with 7 bases matching TRBD1. The TCR was taken from an adult woman with Graves' disease, either hyperthyroidism or ophthalmopathy (not recorded which). The sample comprised peripheral blood or thyroid tissue (not recorded which). This CDR3 is CASSLNLRGLEQYF. CDR3 DNA sequence: TGTGCCAGCAGCTTAAACCTAAGGGGGCTCGAGCAGTACTTC.